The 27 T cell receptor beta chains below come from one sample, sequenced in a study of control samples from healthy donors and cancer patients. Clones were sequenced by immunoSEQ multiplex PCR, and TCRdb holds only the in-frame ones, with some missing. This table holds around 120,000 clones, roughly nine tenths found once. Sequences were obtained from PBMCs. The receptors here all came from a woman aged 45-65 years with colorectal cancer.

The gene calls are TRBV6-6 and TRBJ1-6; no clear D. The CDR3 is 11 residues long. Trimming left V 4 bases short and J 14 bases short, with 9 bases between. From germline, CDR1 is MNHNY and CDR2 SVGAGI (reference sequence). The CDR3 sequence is CASSSAGALHF. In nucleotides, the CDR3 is TGTGCCAGCAGTTCCGCTGGGGCCCTCCACTTT.

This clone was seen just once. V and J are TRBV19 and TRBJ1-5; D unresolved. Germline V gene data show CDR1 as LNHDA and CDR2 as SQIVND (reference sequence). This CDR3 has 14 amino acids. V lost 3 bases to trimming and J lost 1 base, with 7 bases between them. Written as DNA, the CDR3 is TGTGCCAGTAGTATCTCCAGAAGCAATCAGCCCCAGCATTTT. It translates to CASSISRSNQPQHF.

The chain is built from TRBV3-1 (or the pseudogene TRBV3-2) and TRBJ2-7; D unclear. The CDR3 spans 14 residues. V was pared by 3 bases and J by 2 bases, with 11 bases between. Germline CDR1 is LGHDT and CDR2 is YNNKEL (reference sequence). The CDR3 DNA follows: TGTGCCAGCAGCCATAGGAGCCCCCCCTACGAGCAGTACTTC. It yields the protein CASSHRSPPYEQYF.

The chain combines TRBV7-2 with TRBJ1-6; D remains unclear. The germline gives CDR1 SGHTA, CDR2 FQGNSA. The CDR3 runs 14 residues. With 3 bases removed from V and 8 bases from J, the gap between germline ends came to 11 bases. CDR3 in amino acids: CASSLEQAYSPLHF. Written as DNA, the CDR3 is TGTGCCAGCAGCTTGGAACAAGCATATTCACCCCTCCACTTT.

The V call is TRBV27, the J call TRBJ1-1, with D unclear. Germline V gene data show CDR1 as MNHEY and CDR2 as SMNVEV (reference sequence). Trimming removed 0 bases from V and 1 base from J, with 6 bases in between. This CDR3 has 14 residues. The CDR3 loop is CASSLSSGNTEAFF. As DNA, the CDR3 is TGTGCCAGCAGTTTATCGTCAGGGAACACTGAAGCTTTCTTT.

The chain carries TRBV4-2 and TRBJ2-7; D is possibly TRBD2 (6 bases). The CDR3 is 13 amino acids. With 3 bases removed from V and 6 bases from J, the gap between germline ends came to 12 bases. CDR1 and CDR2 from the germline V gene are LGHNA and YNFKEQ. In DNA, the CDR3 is TGTGCCAGCAGCCAGCCAGCGGGCGGCGAGCAGTACTTC. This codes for CASSQPAGGEQYF.

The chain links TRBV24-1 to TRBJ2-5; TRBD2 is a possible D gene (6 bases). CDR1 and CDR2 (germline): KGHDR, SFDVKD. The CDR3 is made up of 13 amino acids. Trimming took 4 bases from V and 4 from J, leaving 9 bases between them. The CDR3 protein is CATSDPRGETQYF. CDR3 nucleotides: TGTGCCACCAGTGACCCGCGGGGAGAGACCCAGTACTTC.

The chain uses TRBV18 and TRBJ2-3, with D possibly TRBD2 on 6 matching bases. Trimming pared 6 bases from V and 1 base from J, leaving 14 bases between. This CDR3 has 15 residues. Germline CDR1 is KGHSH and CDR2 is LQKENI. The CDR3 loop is CASSGSRRGTDTQYF. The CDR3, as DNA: TGTGCCAGCTCCGGAAGCCGGAGGGGCACAGATACGCAGTATTTT.

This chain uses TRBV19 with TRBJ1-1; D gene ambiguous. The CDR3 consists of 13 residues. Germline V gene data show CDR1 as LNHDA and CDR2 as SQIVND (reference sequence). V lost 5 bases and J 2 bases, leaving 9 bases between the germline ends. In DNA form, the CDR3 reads TGTGCCAGTAGTGCAGTCCGAAACACTGAAGCTTTCTTT. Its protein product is CASSAVRNTEAFF.

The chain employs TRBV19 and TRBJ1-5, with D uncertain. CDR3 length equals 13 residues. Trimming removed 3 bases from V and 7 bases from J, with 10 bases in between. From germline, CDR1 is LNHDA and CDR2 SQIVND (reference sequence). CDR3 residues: CASSIIGWQPQHF. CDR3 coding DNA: TGTGCCAGTAGTATCATTGGGTGGCAGCCCCAGCATTTT.

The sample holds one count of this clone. As DNA, the CDR3 is TGTGCCACCAGCAGAGGATTGAATCAGCCCCAGCATTTT. Protein product: CATSRGLNQPQHF. The chain employs TRBV15 and TRBJ1-5; D is unclear. The CDR3 is made up of 13 amino acids. Germline V gene data show CDR1 as LNHNV and CDR2 as YYDKDF (reference sequence). The V gene lost 1 base and the J gene lost 4 bases, with 5 bases spanning the gap.

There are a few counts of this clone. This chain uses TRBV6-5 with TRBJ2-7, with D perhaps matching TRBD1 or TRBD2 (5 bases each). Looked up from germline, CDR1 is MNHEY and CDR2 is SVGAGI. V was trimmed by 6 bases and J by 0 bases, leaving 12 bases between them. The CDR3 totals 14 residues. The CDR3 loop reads CASSVGASSYEQYF. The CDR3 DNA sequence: TGTGCCAGCAGCGTCGGGGCATCCTCCTACGAGCAGTACTTC.

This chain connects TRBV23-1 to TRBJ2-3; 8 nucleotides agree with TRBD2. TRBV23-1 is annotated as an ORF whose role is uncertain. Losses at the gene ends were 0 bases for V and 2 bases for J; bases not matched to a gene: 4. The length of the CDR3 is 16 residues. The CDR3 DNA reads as TGCGCCAGCAGTCAATCGGCACTAGCGGACACAGATACGCAGTATTTT. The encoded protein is CASSQSALADTDTQYF.

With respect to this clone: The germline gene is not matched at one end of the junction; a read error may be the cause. The CDR3 loop reads CASSEGGNTEAFF. The CDR3 nucleotides are TGTGCCAGCAGCGAAGGTGGGAACACTGAAGCTTTCTTT. V usage is TRBV2 and J usage is TRBJ1-1, with D uncertain. The CDR3 covers 13 residues. Per the germline V gene, CDR1 is SNHLY and CDR2 is FYNNEI.

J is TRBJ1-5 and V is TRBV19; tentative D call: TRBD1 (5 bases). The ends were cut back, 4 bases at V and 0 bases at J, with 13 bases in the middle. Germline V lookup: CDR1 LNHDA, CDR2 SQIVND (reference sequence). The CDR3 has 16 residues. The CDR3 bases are TGTGCCAGTAGTACCAGGGCCCAGTATAGCAATCAGCCCCAGCATTTT. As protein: CASSTRAQYSNQPQHF. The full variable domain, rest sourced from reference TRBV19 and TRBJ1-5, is DGGITQSPKYLFRKEGQNVTLSCEQNLNHDAMYWYRQDPGQGLRLIYYSQIVNDFQKGDIAEGYSVSREKKESFPLTVTSAQKNPTAFYLCASSTRAQYSNQPQHFGDGTRLSIL.

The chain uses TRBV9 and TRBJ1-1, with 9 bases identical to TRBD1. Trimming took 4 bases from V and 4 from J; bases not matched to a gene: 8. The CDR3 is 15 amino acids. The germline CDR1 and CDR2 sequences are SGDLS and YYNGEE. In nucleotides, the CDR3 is TGTGCCAGCAGCCCGGGACAGGGAGGGGGCACTGAAGCTTTCTTT. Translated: CASSPGQGGGTEAFF.

The CDR3 bases are TGTGCCAGCAGCCAAGGAATGGATGAGGGAGATACGCAGTATTTT. Encoded protein: CASSQGMDEGDTQYF. The chain links TRBV3-1 (or the pseudogene TRBV3-2) to TRBJ2-3, with D possibly TRBD2 on 5 matching bases. V was trimmed by 1 base and J by 5 bases, leaving 13 bases between them. Per germline, CDR1 LGHDT and CDR2 YNNKEL (reference sequence). The CDR3 covers 15 residues.

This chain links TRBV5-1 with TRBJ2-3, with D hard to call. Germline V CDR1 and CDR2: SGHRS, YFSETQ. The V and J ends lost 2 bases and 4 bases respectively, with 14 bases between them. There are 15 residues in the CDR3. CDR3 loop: CASSLRVLIADTQYF. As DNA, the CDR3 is TGCGCCAGCAGCTTACGAGTACTGATTGCAGATACGCAGTATTTT.

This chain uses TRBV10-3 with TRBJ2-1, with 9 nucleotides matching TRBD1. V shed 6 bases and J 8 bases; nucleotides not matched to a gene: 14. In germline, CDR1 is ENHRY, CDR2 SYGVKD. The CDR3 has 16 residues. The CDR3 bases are TGTGCCATCAGGGGCCTACCGGGACAGGGTTTAGATGAGCAGTTCTTC. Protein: CAIRGLPGQGLDEQFF.

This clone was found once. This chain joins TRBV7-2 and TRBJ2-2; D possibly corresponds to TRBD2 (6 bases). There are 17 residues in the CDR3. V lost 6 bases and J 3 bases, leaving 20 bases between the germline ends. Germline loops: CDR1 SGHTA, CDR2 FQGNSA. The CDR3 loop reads CASRIGVLGLHTGELFF. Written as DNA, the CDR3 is TGTGCCAGCAGGATAGGGGTCCTGGGACTCCACACCGGGGAGCTGTTTTTT.

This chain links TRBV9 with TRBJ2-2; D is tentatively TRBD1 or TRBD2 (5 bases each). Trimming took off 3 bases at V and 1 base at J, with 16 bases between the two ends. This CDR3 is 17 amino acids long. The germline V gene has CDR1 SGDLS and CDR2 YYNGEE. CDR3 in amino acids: CASSGEGRVQNTGELFF. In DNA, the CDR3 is TGTGCCAGCAGCGGAGAGGGGAGAGTCCAGAACACCGGGGAGCTGTTTTTT.

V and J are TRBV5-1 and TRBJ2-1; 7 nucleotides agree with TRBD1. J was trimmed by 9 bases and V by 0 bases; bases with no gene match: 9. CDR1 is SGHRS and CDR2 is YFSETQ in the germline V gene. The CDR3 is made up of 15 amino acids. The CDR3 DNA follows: TGCGCCAGCAGCTTGGCCCAAGGGGGCTTGGGTGAGCAGTTCTTC. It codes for CASSLAQGGLGEQFF.

The CDR3 region has the DNA TGTGCCAGTAGTGCCGGGACAGGGTATGGCTACACCTTC. This codes for CASSAGTGYGYTF. This chain links TRBV19 with TRBJ1-2; 9 bases are a match to TRBD1. The V gene's germline CDR1 is LNHDA and CDR2 SQIVND (reference sequence). The trim removed 5 bases at V and 5 bases at J, leaving 3 bases unmatched. The CDR3 runs 13 residues.

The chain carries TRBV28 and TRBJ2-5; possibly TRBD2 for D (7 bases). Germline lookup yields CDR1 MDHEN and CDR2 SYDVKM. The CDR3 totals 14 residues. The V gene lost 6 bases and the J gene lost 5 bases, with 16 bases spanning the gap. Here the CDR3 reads CASSHNEGGETQYF. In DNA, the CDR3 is TGTGCCAGCAGCCATAATGAGGGGGGGGAGACCCAGTACTTC.

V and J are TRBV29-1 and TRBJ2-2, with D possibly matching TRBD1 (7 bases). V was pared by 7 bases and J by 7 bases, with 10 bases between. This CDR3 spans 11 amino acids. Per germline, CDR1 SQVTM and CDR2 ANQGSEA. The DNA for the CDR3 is TGCAGCGCAGGGGGAGGCGGGGAGCTGTTTTTT. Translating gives CSAGGGGELFF.

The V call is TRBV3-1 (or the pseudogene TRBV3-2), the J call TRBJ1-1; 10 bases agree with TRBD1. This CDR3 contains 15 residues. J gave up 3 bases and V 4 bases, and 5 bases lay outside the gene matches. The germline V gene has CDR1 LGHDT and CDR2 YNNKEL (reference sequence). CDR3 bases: TGTGCCAGCAGCCGGGACGGACAGGGGGACACTGAAGCTTTCTTT. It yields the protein CASSRDGQGDTEAFF.

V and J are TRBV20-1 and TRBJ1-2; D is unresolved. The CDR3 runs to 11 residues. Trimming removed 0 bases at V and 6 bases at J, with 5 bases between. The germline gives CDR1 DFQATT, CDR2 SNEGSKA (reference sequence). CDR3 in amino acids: CSARDPNGYTF. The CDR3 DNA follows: TGCAGTGCTAGAGATCCGAATGGCTACACCTTC.